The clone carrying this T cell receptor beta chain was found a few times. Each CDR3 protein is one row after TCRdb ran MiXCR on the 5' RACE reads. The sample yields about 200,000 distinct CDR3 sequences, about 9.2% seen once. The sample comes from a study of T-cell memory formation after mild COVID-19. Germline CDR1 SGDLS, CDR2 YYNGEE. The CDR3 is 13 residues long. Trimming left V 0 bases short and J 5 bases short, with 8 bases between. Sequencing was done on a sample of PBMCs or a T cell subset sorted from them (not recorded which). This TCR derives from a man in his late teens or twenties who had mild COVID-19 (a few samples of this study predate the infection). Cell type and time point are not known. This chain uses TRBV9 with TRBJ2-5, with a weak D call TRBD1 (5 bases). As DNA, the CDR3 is TGTGCCAGCAGCGTAGAAAACAGGGAGACCCAGTACTTC. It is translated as CASSVENRETQYF.